This is a list of T cell receptor beta chains from one sample in a study of CD8 T cell repertoires and HIV-1 epitope variants. Clones were sequenced by immunoSEQ multiplex PCR, and TCRdb holds only the in-frame ones, with some missing. Of approximately 3,000 clones listed, less than 70% were seen once; the top ten hold about 44%. Their antigens are not known. Specimen: cultured CD8+ T cells derived from PBMCs. These receptors were taken from a male donor with HIV. Both conserved end residues are part of each CDR3. The D gene is left open where the match is weak. Some rows mark clone size as missing; the rest say once, few, many or name a class of expanded clone.

clone_size,d_call,v_call,j_call,cdr3_aa,cdr3_nt
NA,NA,TRBV12-2,TRBJ2-6,CASRSPGPESSGANVLTF,TGTGCAAGTCGCTCGCCCGGGCCGGAGAGCTCTGGGGCCAACGTCCTGACTTTC
once,TRBD1,TRBV4-2,TRBJ1-5,CASSRLQGDLNQPQHF,TGTGCCAGCAGCCGCCTACAGGGGGATCTCAATCAGCCCCAGCATTTT
NA,NA,TRBV29-1,TRBJ2-1,CSVVRPSYNEQFF,TGCAGCGTTGTTCGCCCGTCCTACAATGAGCAGTTCTTC
NA,NA,TRBV27,TRBJ2-7,CASSFGYEQYF,TGTGCCAGCAGTTTCGGGTACGAGCAGTACTTC
NA,TRBD2,TRBV5-1,TRBJ2-7,CASSLYSGTTSSYEQYF,TGCGCCAGCAGCTTATACAGCGGGACCACAAGCTCCTACGAGCAGTACTTC
NA,NA,TRBV9,TRBJ2-2,CASSVARGGTNTGELFF,TGTGCCAGCAGCGTAGCTAGGGGAGGAACGAACACCGGGGAGCTGTTTTTT
NA,NA,TRBV4-3,TRBJ1-2,CASSQDEGRRTF,TGCGCCAGCAGCCAAGATGAGGGACGTCGGACCTTC
NA,TRBD2,TRBV19,TRBJ2-7,CASSPPSGGHLFNSYEQYF,TGTGCCAGTAGTCCTCCTAGCGGGGGCCATCTCTTTAATTCCTACGAGCAGTACTTC
NA,TRBD1,TRBV28,TRBJ2-6,CASKGQGAPGANVLTF,TGTGCCAGCAAGGGACAGGGGGCGCCTGGGGCCAACGTCCTGACTTTC
few,NA,TRBV7-9,TRBJ2-3,CASSQLVTDTQYF,TGTGCCAGCAGCCAGTTGGTCACAGATACGCAGTATTTT
NA,NA,TRBV7-9,TRBJ2-7,CASSPRSVEDAYEQYF,TGTGCCAGCAGCCCACGTAGCGTGGAAGATGCCTACGAGCAGTACTTC
once,NA,TRBV4-1,TRBJ2-7,CASSQVEGGEQYF,TGCGCCAGCAGCCAAGTTGAAGGGGGCGAGCAGTACTTC
NA,TRBD1,TRBV7-2,TRBJ2-5,CASSATGFDQETQYF,TGTGCCAGCAGCGCGACAGGGTTCGACCAAGAGACCCAGTACTTC
NA,TRBD1,TRBV7-6,TRBJ1-4,CASSPGTGGLTNEKLFF,TGTGCCAGCAGCCCGGGGACAGGGGGCTTAACTAATGAAAAACTGTTTTTT
NA,NA,TRBV4-1,TRBJ1-2,CASSQSTGPNYGYTF,TGCGCCAGCAGCCAGTCGACAGGCCCTAACTATGGCTACACCTTC
NA,TRBD1,TRBV27,TRBJ2-6,CASSPEDRFVGANVLTF,TGTGCCAGCAGTCCTGAGGACAGGTTCGTTGGGGCCAACGTCCTGACTTTC
few,NA,TRBV19,TRBJ1-2,CASSTLPTDRSGYTF,TGTGCCAGTAGTACCTTACCGACAGACAGGAGTGGCTACACCTTC
NA,NA,TRBV7-9,TRBJ1-1,CVGQFMNTEAFF,TGTGTAGGGCAGTTCATGAACACTGAAGCTTTCTTT
NA,NA,TRBV13,TRBJ2-7,CASRLGGSEQYF,TGTGCCAGCCGGCTCGGCGGATCCGAGCAGTACTTC
NA,TRBD1,TRBV10-1,TRBJ2-7,CARSTGVHEQYF,TGCGCCAGAAGTACAGGGGTCCACGAGCAGTACTTC
NA,TRBD2,TRBV7-9,TRBJ2-5,CASSLAASGGYEETQYF,TGTGCCAGCAGCTTAGCGGCTAGCGGGGGTTACGAAGAGACCCAGTACTTC
few,TRBD2,TRBV19,TRBJ2-4,CASNDRRWGGLAENIQYF,TGTGCCAGTAACGATCGGAGGTGGGGGGGACTAGCGGAAAACATTCAGTACTTC
NA,NA,TRBV5-4,TRBJ1-2,CASSETGSNYGYTF,TGTGCCAGCAGCGAGACGGGGTCTAACTATGGCTACACCTTC
NA,TRBD1,TRBV7-3,TRBJ2-7,CASSLITVRTGSTYEQYF,TGTGCCAGCAGCTTAATCACGGTAAGGACAGGCAGCACCTACGAGCAGTACTTC
NA,NA,TRBV5-1,TRBJ2-7,CASSFLTGPSYEQYF,TGCGCCAGCAGCTTTCTGACGGGACCCTCCTACGAGCAGTACTTC
NA,NA,TRBV27,TRBJ1-5,CASSLGGQLYSNQPQHF,TGTGCCAGCAGTTTAGGAGGCCAACTGTATAGCAATCAGCCCCAGCATTTT
NA,TRBD1,TRBV28,TRBJ1-4,CASRQGDRGVQSEKLFF,TGTGCCAGCAGACAAGGGGACAGGGGGGTCCAATCTGAAAAACTGTTTTTT
once,TRBD2,TRBV6-5,TRBJ2-1,CASSFRLAGGGNEQFF,TGTGCCAGCAGTTTCAGACTAGCGGGAGGAGGCAATGAGCAGTTCTTC
NA,TRBD1,TRBV5-6,TRBJ1-2,CASSQGGIYGYTF,TGTGCCAGCAGTCAGGGGGGGATTTATGGCTACACCTTC
NA,TRBD1,TRBV7-9,TRBJ2-1,CASSLGQAPEQFF,TGTGCCAGCAGCCTTGGACAGGCTCCTGAGCAGTTCTTC
NA,TRBD2,TRBV7-9,TRBJ2-5,CASSLIGLAGVETQYF,TGTGCCAGCAGCTTAATAGGACTAGCGGGAGTGGAGACCCAGTACTTC
NA,NA,TRBV28,TRBJ2-4,CASSSGTPDVGIQYF,TGTGCCAGCAGTTCCGGGACCCCTGATGTGGGCATTCAGTACTTC
once,NA,TRBV10-3,TRBJ2-1,CAISESADRPSSYNEQFF,TGTGCCATCAGTGAGTCTGCCGACAGGCCGAGTTCCTACAATGAGCAGTTCTTC
NA,NA,TRBV7-9,TRBJ2-1,CASSLVSYNEQFF,TGTGCCAGCAGTTTGGTGAGCTACAATGAGCAGTTCTTC
few,TRBD1,TRBV2,TRBJ1-2,CASSYRGYYGYTF,TGTGCCAGCAGTTACAGGGGGTACTATGGCTACACCTTC
NA,TRBD2,TRBV7-8,TRBJ2-5,CASTRTSGVRETQYF,TGTGCCAGCACCAGGACTAGCGGGGTTCGAGAGACCCAGTACTTC